This T cell receptor (beta chain) emerged from a study of Ad26.COV2.S vaccination and SARS-CoV-2 variants. General study findings and limits: Total T cell responses were possibly underestimated by TCR breadth and depth analyses. The study found higher spike-specific TCR breadth in vaccine than placebo recipients.

With regard to this clone: Its antigen is not identified.

The protocol was immunoSEQ multiplex PCR, while the TCRdb copy is restricted to in-frame clones and leaves out a portion. The table records about 350,000 clones, roughly nine tenths of them present only once. Germline V gene sequence: CDR1 MNHEY, CDR2 SMNVEV (reference sequence). This CDR3 spans 14 amino acids. The V segment lost 5 bases and the J segment 4 bases; nucleotides outside the gene matches: 6. The receptor was derived from a human donor who had recovered from COVID-19. The chain links TRBV27 to TRBJ1-2; 8 bases line up with TRBD1. The sample consisted of peripheral blood, taken after recovery from COVID-19. CDR3 amino acids: CASSSRGRGYGYTF. Here the CDR3 DNA reads TGTGCCAGCAGTAGCAGGGGGCGAGGCTATGGCTACACCTTC.